This TCR beta chain emerged from a study of Graves' ophthalmopathy and Graves' hyperthyroidism. Study-wide background: The study drew peripheral blood at initial diagnosis, before any treatment.

Findings and caveats of the study: Detection in blood was also observed for most expanded thyroid clonotypes above 0.001 frequency.

Concerning this clonotype itself: Its cognate antigen is unknown.

Amplified material comprised TCR beta CDR3 regions derived from RNA transcripts. Second-round multiplex PCR came after a first-round RT-PCR that employed HTBI primers. TCRdb reanalysed the multiplex PCR reads using MiXCR and keeps one entry per CDR3 protein. The sample consists of approximately 700,000 distinct CDR3 sequences, roughly 40% of them appearing once. Other autoimmune disease, uncontrolled infection, pregnancy and lactation led to exclusion. It was on clinical symptoms, serum thyroxine, TRAb, thyroid ultrasound and orbital computed tomography that diagnosis relied. The sequence derives from an adult man with Graves' ophthalmopathy. The specimen sequenced was peripheral blood.

CDR3 nucleotide sequence: TGTGCCAGCAGCGCAACAGGGAGGGGTATCACTGAAGCTTTCTTT. Translating it yields CASSATGRGITEAFF. This chain uses TRBV11-2 with TRBJ1-1, with a tentative D call TRBD1 (6 bases). V was trimmed by 5 bases and J by 4 bases, leaving 17 bases between them. This CDR3 comprises 15 residues. The germline gives CDR1 SGHAT, CDR2 FQNNGV.